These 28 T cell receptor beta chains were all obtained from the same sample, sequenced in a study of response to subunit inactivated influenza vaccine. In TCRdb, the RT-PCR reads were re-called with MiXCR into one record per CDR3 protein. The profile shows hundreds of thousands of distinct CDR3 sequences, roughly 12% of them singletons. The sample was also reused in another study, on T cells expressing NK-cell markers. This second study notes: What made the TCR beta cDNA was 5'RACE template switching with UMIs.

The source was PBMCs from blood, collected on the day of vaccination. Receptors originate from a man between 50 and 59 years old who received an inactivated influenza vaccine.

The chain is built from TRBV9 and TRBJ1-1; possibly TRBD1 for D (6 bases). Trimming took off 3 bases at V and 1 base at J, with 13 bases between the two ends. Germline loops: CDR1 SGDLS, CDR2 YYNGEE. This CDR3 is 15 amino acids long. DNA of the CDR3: TGTGCCAGCAGCGCACAAGGGGGTCCGAACACTGAAGCTTTCTTT. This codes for CASSAQGGPNTEAFF.

The CDR3 loop reads CASSVATYGGQTEAFF. CDR3 DNA sequence: TGTGCCAGCAGCGTAGCTACGTACGGGGGGCAGACTGAAGCTTTCTTT. The chain employs TRBV9 and TRBJ1-1; D is perhaps TRBD1 (6 bases). This CDR3 has 16 residues. Germline CDR1 is SGDLS and CDR2 is YYNGEE. V lost 0 bases and J lost 5, with 17 bases in between.

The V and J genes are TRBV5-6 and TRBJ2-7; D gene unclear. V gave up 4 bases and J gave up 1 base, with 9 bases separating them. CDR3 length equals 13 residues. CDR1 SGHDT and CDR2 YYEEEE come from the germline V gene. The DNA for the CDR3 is TGTGCCAGCAGCGGAGACACTTCCTACGAGCAGTACTTC. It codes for CASSGDTSYEQYF.

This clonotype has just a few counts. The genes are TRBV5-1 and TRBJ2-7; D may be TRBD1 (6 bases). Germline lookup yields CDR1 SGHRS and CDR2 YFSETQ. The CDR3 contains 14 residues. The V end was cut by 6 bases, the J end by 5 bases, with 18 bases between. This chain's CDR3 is CASKTGSFLDEQYF. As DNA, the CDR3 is TGCGCCAGCAAAACAGGGAGCTTTTTAGACGAGCAGTACTTC.

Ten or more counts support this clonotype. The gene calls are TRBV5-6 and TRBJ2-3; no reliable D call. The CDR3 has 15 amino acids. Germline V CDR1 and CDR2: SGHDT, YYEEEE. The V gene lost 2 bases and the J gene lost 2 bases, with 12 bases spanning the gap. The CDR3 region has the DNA TGTGCCAGCAGCTTAGCCATACGGACCACAGATACGCAGTATTTT. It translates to CASSLAIRTTDTQYF.

The CDR3 DNA follows: TGTGCCAGCAGTCAAGGGGGACCAGGCAATGAGCAGTTCTTC. Translating it yields CASSQGGPGNEQFF. This chain links TRBV27 with TRBJ2-1; TRBD1 might be the D (6 bases). The CDR3 extends over 14 amino acids. Looked up from germline, CDR1 is MNHEY and CDR2 is SMNVEV (reference sequence). V lost 5 bases and J lost 6, with 14 bases in between.

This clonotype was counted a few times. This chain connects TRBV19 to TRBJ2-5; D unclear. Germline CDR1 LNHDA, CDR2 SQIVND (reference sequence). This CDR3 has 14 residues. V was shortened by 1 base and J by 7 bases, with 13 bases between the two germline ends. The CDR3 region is CASSIVSTTGTQYF. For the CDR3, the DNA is TGTGCCAGTAGTATAGTATCCACAACTGGGACCCAGTACTTC.

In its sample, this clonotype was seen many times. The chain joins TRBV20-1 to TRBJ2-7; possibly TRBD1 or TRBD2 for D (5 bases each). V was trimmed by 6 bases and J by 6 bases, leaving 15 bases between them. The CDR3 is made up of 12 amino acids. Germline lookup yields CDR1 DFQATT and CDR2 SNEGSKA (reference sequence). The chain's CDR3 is CSARPGAGEQYF. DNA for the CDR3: TGCAGTGCCAGACCCGGGGCCGGCGAGCAGTACTTC.

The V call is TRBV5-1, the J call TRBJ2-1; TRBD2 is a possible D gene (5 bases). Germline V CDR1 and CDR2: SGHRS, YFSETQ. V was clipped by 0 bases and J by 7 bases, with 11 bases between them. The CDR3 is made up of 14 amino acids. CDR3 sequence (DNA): TGCGCCAGCAGCTTGGACACTAGGTTGAATGAGCAGTTCTTC. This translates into CASSLDTRLNEQFF.

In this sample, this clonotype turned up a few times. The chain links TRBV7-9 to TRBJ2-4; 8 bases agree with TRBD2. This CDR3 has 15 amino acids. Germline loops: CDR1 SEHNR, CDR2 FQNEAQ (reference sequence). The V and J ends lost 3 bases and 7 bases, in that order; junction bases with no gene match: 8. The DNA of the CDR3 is TGTGCCAGCAGCTTCGGGGGGGCCCCCGGGAACATTCAGTACTTC. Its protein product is CASSFGGAPGNIQYF.

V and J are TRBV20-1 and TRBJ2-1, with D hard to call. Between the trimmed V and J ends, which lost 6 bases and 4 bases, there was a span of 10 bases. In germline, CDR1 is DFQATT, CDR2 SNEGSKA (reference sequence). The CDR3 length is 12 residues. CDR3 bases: TGCAGTGCAAGGACGGAGTACAATGAGCAGTTCTTC. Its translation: CSARTEYNEQFF.

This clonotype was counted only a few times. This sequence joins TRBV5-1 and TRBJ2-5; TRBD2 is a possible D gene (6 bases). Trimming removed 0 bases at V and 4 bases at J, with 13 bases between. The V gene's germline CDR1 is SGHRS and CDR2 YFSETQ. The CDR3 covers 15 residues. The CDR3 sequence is CASSLAGVTGETQYF. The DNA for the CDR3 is TGCGCCAGCAGCTTGGCGGGAGTGACGGGAGAGACCCAGTACTTC.

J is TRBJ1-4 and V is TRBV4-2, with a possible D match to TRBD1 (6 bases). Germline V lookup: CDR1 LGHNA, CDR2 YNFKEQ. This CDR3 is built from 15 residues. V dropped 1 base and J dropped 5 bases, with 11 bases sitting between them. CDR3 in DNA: TGTGCCAGCAGCCAAGTCACACAGGGAAATGAAAAACTGTTTTTT. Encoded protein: CASSQVTQGNEKLFF.

This chain's CDR3 is CASSLMVTGELFF. The CDR3 bases are TGTGCCAGCAGCTTAATGGTCACCGGGGAGCTGTTTTTT. This rearrangement joins TRBV7-9 to TRBJ2-2; no clear D gene. The ends were cut back, 2 bases at V and 4 bases at J, with 5 bases in the middle. The CDR3 sequence is 13 residues long. Germline CDR1 is SEHNR and CDR2 is FQNEAQ (reference sequence).

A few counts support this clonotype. This chain's CDR3 is CATSRNRDKQYF. DNA for the CDR3: TGTGCCACCAGCAGGAACCGGGACAAGCAGTACTTC. The rearrangement joins TRBV15 to TRBJ2-5; maybe TRBD1 (6 bases). The CDR3 runs 12 residues. Germline V lookup: CDR1 LNHNV, CDR2 YYDKDF (reference sequence). V lost 3 bases and J 11 bases, leaving 13 bases between the germline ends.

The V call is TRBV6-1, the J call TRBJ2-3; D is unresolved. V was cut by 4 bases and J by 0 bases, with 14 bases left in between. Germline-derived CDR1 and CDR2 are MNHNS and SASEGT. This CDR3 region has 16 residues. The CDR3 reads CASSGGAHPSTDTQYF. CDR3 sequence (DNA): TGTGCCAGCAGTGGCGGAGCCCACCCGAGCACAGATACGCAGTATTTT.

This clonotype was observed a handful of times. CDR3 region: CASSLYTVGETQYF. In DNA form, the CDR3 reads TGTGCCAGCAGCTTATACACCGTTGGGGAGACCCAGTACTTC. V gene TRBV7-9 combines with J gene TRBJ2-5; D is undetermined. With 2 bases removed from V and 5 bases from J, the gap between germline ends came to 12 bases. The CDR3 sequence is 14 residues long. CDR1 and CDR2 from the germline V gene are SEHNR and FQNEAQ (reference sequence).

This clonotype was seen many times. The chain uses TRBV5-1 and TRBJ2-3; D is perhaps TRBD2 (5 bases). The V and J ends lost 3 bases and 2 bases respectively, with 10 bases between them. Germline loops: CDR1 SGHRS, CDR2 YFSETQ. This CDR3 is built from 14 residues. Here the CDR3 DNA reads TGCGCCAGCAGCTACGGACTTGACACAGATACGCAGTATTTT. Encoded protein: CASSYGLDTDTQYF.

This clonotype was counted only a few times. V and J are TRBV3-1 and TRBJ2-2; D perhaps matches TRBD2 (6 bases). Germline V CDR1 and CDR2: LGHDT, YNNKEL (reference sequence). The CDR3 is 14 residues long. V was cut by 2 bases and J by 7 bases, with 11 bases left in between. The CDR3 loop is CASSQSGGIGELFF. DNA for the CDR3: TGTGCCAGCAGCCAATCTGGGGGGATCGGGGAGCTGTTTTTT.

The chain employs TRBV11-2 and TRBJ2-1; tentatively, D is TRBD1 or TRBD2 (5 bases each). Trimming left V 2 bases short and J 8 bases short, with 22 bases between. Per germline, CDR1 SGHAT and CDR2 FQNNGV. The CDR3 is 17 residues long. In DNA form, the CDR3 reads TGTGCCAGCAGCTTAAATAAGAGGCACACCGGGACCCATGAGCAGTTCTTC. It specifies CASSLNKRHTGTHEQFF.

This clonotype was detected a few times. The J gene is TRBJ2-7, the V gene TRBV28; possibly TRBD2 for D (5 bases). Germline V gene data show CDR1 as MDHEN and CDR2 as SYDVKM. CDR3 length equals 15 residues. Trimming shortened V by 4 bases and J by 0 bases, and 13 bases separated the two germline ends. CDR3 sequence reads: CASSSGSVSSYEQYF. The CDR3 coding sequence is TGTGCCAGCAGTTCGGGATCAGTCAGCTCCTACGAGCAGTACTTC.

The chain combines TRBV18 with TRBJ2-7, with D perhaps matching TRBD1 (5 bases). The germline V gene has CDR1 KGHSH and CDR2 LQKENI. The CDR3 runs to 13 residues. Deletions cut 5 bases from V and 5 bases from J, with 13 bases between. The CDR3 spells CASSEGAMNEQYF. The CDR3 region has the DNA TGTGCCAGCTCAGAAGGGGCTATGAACGAGCAGTACTTC.

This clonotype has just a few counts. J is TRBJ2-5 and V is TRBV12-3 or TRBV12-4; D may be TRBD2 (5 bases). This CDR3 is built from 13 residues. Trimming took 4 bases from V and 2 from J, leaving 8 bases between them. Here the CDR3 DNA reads TGTGCCAGCAGTTATGAGGGACAAGAGACCCAGTACTTC. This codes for CASSYEGQETQYF.

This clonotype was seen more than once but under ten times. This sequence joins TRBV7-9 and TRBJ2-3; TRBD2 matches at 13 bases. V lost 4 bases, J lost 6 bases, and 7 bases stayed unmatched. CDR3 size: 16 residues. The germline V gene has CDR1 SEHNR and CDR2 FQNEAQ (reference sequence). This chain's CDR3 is CASSYGGLAGEDTQYF. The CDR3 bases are TGTGCCAGCAGCTACGGAGGACTAGCGGGGGAGGATACGCAGTATTTT.

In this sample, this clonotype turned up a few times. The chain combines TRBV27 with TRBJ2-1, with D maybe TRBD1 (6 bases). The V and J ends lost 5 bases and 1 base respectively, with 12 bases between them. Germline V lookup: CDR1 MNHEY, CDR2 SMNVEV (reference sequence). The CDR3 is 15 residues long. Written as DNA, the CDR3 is TGTGCCAGCAGTGCCGGGACACAATCCTACAATGAGCAGTTCTTC. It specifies CASSAGTQSYNEQFF.

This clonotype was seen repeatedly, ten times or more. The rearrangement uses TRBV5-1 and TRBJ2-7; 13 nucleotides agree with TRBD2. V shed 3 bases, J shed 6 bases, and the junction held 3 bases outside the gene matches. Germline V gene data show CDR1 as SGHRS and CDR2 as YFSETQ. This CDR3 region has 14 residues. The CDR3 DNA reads TGCGCCAGCAGCTGGACTAGCGGGGGCGGCGAGCAGTACTTC. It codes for CASSWTSGGGEQYF.

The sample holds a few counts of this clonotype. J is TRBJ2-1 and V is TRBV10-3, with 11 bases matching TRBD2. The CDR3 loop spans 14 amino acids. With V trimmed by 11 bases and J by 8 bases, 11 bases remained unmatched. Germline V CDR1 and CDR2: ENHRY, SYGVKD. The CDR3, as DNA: TGTGCCTCACTGAGAGGTAGCGGGAGGGATGAGCAGTTCTTC. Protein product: CASLRGSGRDEQFF.

CDR3 DNA sequence: TGTGCCAGCAGTCCGATGACTAGCGCAGACGAGCAGTACTTC. Protein sequence: CASSPMTSADEQYF. This chain joins TRBV28 and TRBJ2-7; 8 bases fit TRBD2. This CDR3 is built from 14 residues. Per germline, CDR1 MDHEN and CDR2 SYDVKM. The V and J ends lost 5 bases and 5 bases, in that order; junction bases with no gene match: 8.